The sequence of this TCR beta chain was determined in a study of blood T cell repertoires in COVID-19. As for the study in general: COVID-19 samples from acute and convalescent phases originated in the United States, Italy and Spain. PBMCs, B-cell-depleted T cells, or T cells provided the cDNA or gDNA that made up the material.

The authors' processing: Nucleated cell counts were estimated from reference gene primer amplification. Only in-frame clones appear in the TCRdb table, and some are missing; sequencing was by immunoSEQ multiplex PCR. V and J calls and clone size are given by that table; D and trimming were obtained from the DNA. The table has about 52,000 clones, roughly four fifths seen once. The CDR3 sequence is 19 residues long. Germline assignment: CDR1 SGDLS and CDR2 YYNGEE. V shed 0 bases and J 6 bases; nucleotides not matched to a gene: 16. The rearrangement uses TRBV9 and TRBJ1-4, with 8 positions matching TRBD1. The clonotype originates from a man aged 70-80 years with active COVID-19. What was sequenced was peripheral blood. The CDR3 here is CASSVAGSGQEIAYEKLFF. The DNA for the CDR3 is TGTGCCAGCAGCGTAGCGGGATCGGGACAGGAGATCGCCTATGAAAAACTGTTTTTT.